A selection of T cell receptor beta chains follows, all from one sample in a study of vaccination and CD4 T cells after COVID-19. TCRdb ran MiXCR on the PCR reads and lists one entry per CDR3 protein. The sample gives roughly 14,000 distinct CDR3 sequences, almost 50% of which show up once; 25% to 30% is in the top ten. These TCRs' antigens remain unknown. This sample comprised cultured CD4+ T cells from blood, obtained after SARS-CoV-2 vaccination. The receptors originated from a human donor with COVID-19. The CDR3 runs from the conserved cysteine through the conserved F or W. The order of the fields is CDR3 DNA, CDR3 protein, V gene, D gene, clone size, J gene. The D gene is left open where the match is weak. Size tells how often a clone was seen (once, few, many) or the class of an expanded clone, and some rows leave it out.

CDR3 DNA: TGTGCCTGGACCGTTAATAGGGGAGGGTCTGGCTACACCTTC
CDR3 protein: CAWTVNRGGSGYTF
V gene: TRBV30
D gene: .
clone size: .
J gene: TRBJ1-2

CDR3 DNA: TGCAGTGCTAGCCCTGGAGACAGAGCTGGAAACACCATATATTTT
CDR3 protein: CSASPGDRAGNTIYF
V gene: TRBV20-1
D gene: .
clone size: few
J gene: TRBJ1-3

CDR3 DNA: TGTGCCAGCAGCTTCAACCGGGGTGGTACCGGGGAGCTGTTTTTT
CDR3 protein: CASSFNRGGTGELFF
V gene: TRBV7-2
D gene: .
clone size: .
J gene: TRBJ2-2

CDR3 DNA: TGTGCCACCAGTGATTTTGGTCGGGGGGGCCGGCAAGAGACCCAGTACTTC
CDR3 protein: CATSDFGRGGRQETQYF
V gene: TRBV24-1
D gene: TRBD2
clone size: .
J gene: TRBJ2-5

CDR3 DNA: TGTGCCACCAGTGACGCTACGACCCGCTCGAGGGAGCAGTACTTC
CDR3 protein: CATSDATTRSREQYF
V gene: TRBV24-1
D gene: .
clone size: .
J gene: TRBJ2-7

CDR3 DNA: TGTGCCAGCAGCCAGACAGGGGGCAGGCAGCCCCAGCATTTT
CDR3 protein: CASSQTGGRQPQHF
V gene: TRBV12-3/TRBV12-4
D gene: TRBD1
clone size: .
J gene: TRBJ1-5

CDR3 DNA: TGTGCCAGCAGTTTGGGAACCACAGGGAACGAAGCTTTCTTT
CDR3 protein: CASSLGTTGNEAFF
V gene: TRBV28
D gene: .
clone size: .
J gene: TRBJ1-1

CDR3 DNA: TGTGCCAGCAGCTTAATGAACTCCCAAGAGACCCAGTACTTC
CDR3 protein: CASSLMNSQETQYF
V gene: TRBV7-2
D gene: .
clone size: .
J gene: TRBJ2-5

CDR3 DNA: TGCGCCAGCAGCGGAATGACTAGCGGAGATACGCAGTATTTT
CDR3 protein: CASSGMTSGDTQYF
V gene: TRBV5-1
D gene: TRBD2
clone size: .
J gene: TRBJ2-3

CDR3 DNA: TGTGCCACCAGCACTAAGATTGATGGTAATGAAAAACTGTTTTTT
CDR3 protein: CATSTKIDGNEKLFF
V gene: TRBV15
D gene: .
clone size: few
J gene: TRBJ1-4

CDR3 DNA: TGTGCCTGGAGTAGCGGGACACTGAGTAATTCACCCCTCCACTTT
CDR3 protein: CAWSSGTLSNSPLHF
V gene: TRBV30
D gene: .
clone size: .
J gene: TRBJ1-6

CDR3 DNA: TGTGCCAGCAGTTCCGTGGACAACAATCAGCCCCAGCATTTT
CDR3 protein: CASSSVDNNQPQHF
V gene: TRBV12-3/TRBV12-4
D gene: .
clone size: .
J gene: TRBJ1-5

CDR3 DNA: TGCGCCAGCAGTGTTTCCACCAACTATGGCTACACCTTC
CDR3 protein: CASSVSTNYGYTF
V gene: TRBV10-2
D gene: .
clone size: .
J gene: TRBJ1-2

CDR3 DNA: TGCAGTGCTAGCCGACCGGGACAAGCCTCTGGAAACACCATATATTTT
CDR3 protein: CSASRPGQASGNTIYF
V gene: TRBV20-1
D gene: .
clone size: .
J gene: TRBJ1-3

CDR3 DNA: TGTGCATTCCTACAGGGGGGCTCTGGAAACACCATATATTTT
CDR3 protein: CAFLQGGSGNTIYF
V gene: TRBV30
D gene: TRBD1
clone size: .
J gene: TRBJ1-3

CDR3 DNA: TGTGCCAGCAGTTTAAGGGAGGGGAAGAGCGGCACCATATATTTT
CDR3 protein: CASSLREGKSGTIYF
V gene: TRBV28
D gene: .
clone size: .
J gene: TRBJ1-3

CDR3 DNA: TGTGCCAGCAGTTACCCGCCGGAAGGCTACACCTTC
CDR3 protein: CASSYPPEGYTF
V gene: TRBV6-5
D gene: .
clone size: few
J gene: TRBJ1-2

CDR3 DNA: TGTGCCTGGAAACCGGGCCCCTCCGAGCAGTACTTC
CDR3 protein: CAWKPGPSEQYF
V gene: TRBV30
D gene: .
clone size: .
J gene: TRBJ2-7

CDR3 DNA: TGCGCCAGCAGTCACCTCCCACTAGCGGGGGGTCCCCTCAGCTCCTACGAGCAGTACTTC
CDR3 protein: CASSHLPLAGGPLSSYEQYF
V gene: TRBV23-1
D gene: TRBD2
clone size: .
J gene: TRBJ2-7

CDR3 DNA: TGCAGTGCTAGAGAGCCCGGGCCCAACTACGAGCAGTACTTC
CDR3 protein: CSAREPGPNYEQYF
V gene: TRBV20-1
D gene: .
clone size: .
J gene: TRBJ2-7

CDR3 DNA: TGTGCCTGGAGTGTACCCGGGTTCAAGAAGCAGTACTTC
CDR3 protein: CAWSVPGFKKQYF
V gene: TRBV30
D gene: .
clone size: .
J gene: TRBJ2-7

CDR3 DNA: TGTGCCAGCAGTGACCCGGACAGAATCGATGGCTACACCTTC
CDR3 protein: CASSDPDRIDGYTF
V gene: TRBV6-4
D gene: .
clone size: few
J gene: TRBJ1-2

CDR3 DNA: TGCAGTGCTAGCCCCTGGGGACAGGGAACCGAAAAACTGTTTTTT
CDR3 protein: CSASPWGQGTEKLFF
V gene: TRBV20-1
D gene: TRBD1
clone size: .
J gene: TRBJ1-4

CDR3 DNA: TGTGCCAGCACACCTCTGGGGGGGGGACAAGAGACCCAGTACTTC
CDR3 protein: CASTPLGGGQETQYF
V gene: TRBV12-3/TRBV12-4
D gene: TRBD2
clone size: .
J gene: TRBJ2-5

CDR3 DNA: TGTGCCAGCAAGGGTTCCGGGACACTAAATGAAAAACTGTTTTTT
CDR3 protein: CASKGSGTLNEKLFF
V gene: TRBV7-8
D gene: .
clone size: .
J gene: TRBJ1-4

CDR3 DNA: TGTGCCAGTAGTAAGACTAGCGGGGCCAAAGAGACCCAGTACTTC
CDR3 protein: CASSKTSGAKETQYF
V gene: TRBV19
D gene: TRBD2
clone size: few
J gene: TRBJ2-5

CDR3 DNA: TGTGCCAGCAGTACTAACACCGGGGAGCTGTTTTTT
CDR3 protein: CASSTNTGELFF
V gene: TRBV6-2/TRBV6-3
D gene: .
clone size: .
J gene: TRBJ2-2

CDR3 DNA: TGTGCCAGCAGTTTGAGGCAGAACTATGGCTACACCTTC
CDR3 protein: CASSLRQNYGYTF
V gene: TRBV27
D gene: .
clone size: .
J gene: TRBJ1-2

CDR3 DNA: TGTGCCAGCAGTTTTAGCGACACTGAAGCTTTCTTT
CDR3 protein: CASSFSDTEAFF
V gene: TRBV2
D gene: .
clone size: few
J gene: TRBJ1-1

CDR3 DNA: TGTGCCACCAGTGAGGCGGGGGATTATCAGCCCCAGCATTTT
CDR3 protein: CATSEAGDYQPQHF
V gene: TRBV24-1
D gene: .
clone size: few
J gene: TRBJ1-5

CDR3 DNA: TGTGCCAGCAGGGCCACTAGCGGACCCACAGATACGCAGTATTTT
CDR3 protein: CASRATSGPTDTQYF
V gene: TRBV6-1
D gene: TRBD2
clone size: .
J gene: TRBJ2-3

CDR3 DNA: TGTGCCAGCAGCAGAGATGACAGGGAAAATCAGCCCCAGCATTTT
CDR3 protein: CASSRDDRENQPQHF
V gene: TRBV5-5
D gene: TRBD1
clone size: .
J gene: TRBJ1-5

CDR3 DNA: TGTGCCAGCAGCTTAGGACATTCCAATCAGCCCCAGCATTTT
CDR3 protein: CASSLGHSNQPQHF
V gene: TRBV11-3
D gene: .
clone size: .
J gene: TRBJ1-5

CDR3 DNA: TGTGCCAGCCGCGGGACAGGTCCCTACGAGCAGTACTTC
CDR3 protein: CASRGTGPYEQYF
V gene: TRBV25-1
D gene: TRBD1
clone size: few
J gene: TRBJ2-7

CDR3 DNA: TGTGCCAGCAGCTTAACAGGGAAGAAGGCCGGGGAGCTGTTTTTT
CDR3 protein: CASSLTGKKAGELFF
V gene: TRBV11-3
D gene: .
clone size: .
J gene: TRBJ2-2

CDR3 DNA: TGCAGTGCTAGAGCGACGGGTTTTGGGAACACCATATATTTT
CDR3 protein: CSARATGFGNTIYF
V gene: TRBV20-1
D gene: .
clone size: few
J gene: TRBJ1-3

CDR3 DNA: TGTGCCAGCAGTTTTTCTAGCGGGGGGGCCGGAAATGAGCAGTTCTTC
CDR3 protein: CASSFSSGGAGNEQFF
V gene: TRBV27
D gene: TRBD2
clone size: .
J gene: TRBJ2-1

CDR3 DNA: TGTGCCAGCAGCCCCCCCACAGGGGCGAACACCGGGGAGCTGTTTTTT
CDR3 protein: CASSPPTGANTGELFF
V gene: TRBV11-2
D gene: TRBD1
clone size: few
J gene: TRBJ2-2

CDR3 DNA: TGTGCCAGCAGCTTGGTAGGGACGGCTAGCAATCAGCCCCAGCATTTT
CDR3 protein: CASSLVGTASNQPQHF
V gene: TRBV5-8
D gene: .
clone size: few
J gene: TRBJ1-5

CDR3 DNA: TGTGCCAGCAGCCGAGGACAGGGAGGTCAAGAGACCCAGTACTTC
CDR3 protein: CASSRGQGGQETQYF
V gene: TRBV7-6
D gene: TRBD1
clone size: few
J gene: TRBJ2-5